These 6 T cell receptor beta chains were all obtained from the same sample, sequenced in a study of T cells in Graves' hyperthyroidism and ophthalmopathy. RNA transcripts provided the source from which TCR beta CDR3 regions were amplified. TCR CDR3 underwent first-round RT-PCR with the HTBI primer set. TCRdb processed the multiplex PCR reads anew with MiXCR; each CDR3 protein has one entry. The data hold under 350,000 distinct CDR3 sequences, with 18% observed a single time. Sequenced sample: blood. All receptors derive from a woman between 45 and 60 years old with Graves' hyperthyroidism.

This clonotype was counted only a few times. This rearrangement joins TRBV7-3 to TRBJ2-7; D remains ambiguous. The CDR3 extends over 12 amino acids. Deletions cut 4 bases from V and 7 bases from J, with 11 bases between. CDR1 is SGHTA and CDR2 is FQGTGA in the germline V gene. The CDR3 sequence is CASSSTLGEQYF. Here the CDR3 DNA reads TGTGCCAGCAGCTCGACTCTCGGGGAGCAGTACTTC.

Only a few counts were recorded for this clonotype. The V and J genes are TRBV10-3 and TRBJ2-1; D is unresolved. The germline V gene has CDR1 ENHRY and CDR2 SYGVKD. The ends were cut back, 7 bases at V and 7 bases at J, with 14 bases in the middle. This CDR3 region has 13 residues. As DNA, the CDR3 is TGTGCCATCATCCGGGCCCCGGATAATGAGCAGTTCTTC. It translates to CAIIRAPDNEQFF.

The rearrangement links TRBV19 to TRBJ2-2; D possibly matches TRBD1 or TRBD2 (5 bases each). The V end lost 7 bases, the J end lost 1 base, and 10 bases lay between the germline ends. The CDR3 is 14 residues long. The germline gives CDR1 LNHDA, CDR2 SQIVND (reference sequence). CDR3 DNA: TGTGCCAGTATCGAGGGGCTGAACACCGGGGAGCTGTTTTTT. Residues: CASIEGLNTGELFF.

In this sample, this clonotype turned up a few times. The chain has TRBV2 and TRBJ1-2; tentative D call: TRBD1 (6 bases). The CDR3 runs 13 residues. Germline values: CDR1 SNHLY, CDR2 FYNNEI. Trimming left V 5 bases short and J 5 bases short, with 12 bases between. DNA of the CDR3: TGTGCCAGCAGTTCGGACAGTCCTTATGGCTACACCTTC. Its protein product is CASSSDSPYGYTF.

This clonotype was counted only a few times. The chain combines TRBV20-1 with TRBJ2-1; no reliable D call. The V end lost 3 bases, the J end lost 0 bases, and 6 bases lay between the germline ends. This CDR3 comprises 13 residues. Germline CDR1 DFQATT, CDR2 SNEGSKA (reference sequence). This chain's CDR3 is CSASGVSYNEQFF. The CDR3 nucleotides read TGCAGTGCTAGTGGAGTCTCCTACAATGAGCAGTTCTTC.

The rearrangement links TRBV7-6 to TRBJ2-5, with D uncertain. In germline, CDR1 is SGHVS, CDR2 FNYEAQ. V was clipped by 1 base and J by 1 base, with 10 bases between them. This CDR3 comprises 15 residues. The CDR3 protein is CASSLGASPQETQYF. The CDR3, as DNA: TGTGCCAGCAGCTTAGGAGCGTCGCCCCAAGAGACCCAGTACTTC. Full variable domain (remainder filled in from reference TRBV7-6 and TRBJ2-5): GAGVSQSPRYKVTKRGQDVALRCDPISGHVSLYWYRQALGQGPEFLTYFNYEAQQDKSGLPNDRFSAERPEGSISTLTIQRTEQRDSAMYRCASSLGASPQETQYFGPGTRLLVL.